The rows below give T cell receptor beta chains drawn from one sample of a study of blood T cell repertoires in COVID-19. Produced via immunoSEQ multiplex PCR; TCRdb's table is partial and in-frame only. The sample holds more than 85,000 clones, over 65% seen once. Specimen: peripheral blood. All receptors derive from a human donor in a cohort sampled during active COVID-19. CDR3s include the opening cysteine and the closing phenylalanine or tryptophan. The order of the fields is J gene, D gene, V gene, clone size, CDR3 protein, CDR3 DNA. The D gene is left open where the match is weak. Clone size is stated in some rows and not others, as once, few, many or a class when expanded.

>TRBJ1-2|TRBD1|TRBV14|.
CASSPLGAGGLYGYTF
TGTGCCAGCAGCCCCCTTGGAGCAGGGGGCCTCTATGGCTACACCTTC
>TRBJ1-2|TRBD1|TRBV4-3|few
CASSQDGGQGNDGYTF
TGCGCCAGCAGCCAAGATGGGGGACAGGGCAACGATGGCTACACCTTC
>TRBJ2-7|.|TRBV18|.
CASSDGTGSGSYEQYF
TGTGCCAGCTCAGATGGTACAGGGTCAGGATCCTACGAGCAGTACTTC
>TRBJ1-5|.|TRBV28|.
CASSPGQARYQPQHF
TGTGCCAGCAGTCCTGGACAAGCCAGATATCAGCCCCAGCATTTT
>TRBJ1-6|.|TRBV20-1|once
CSASAGAGNSPLHF
TGCAGTGCTAGTGCAGGGGCAGGAAATTCACCCCTCCACTTT
>TRBJ1-1|TRBD1|TRBV11-3|.
CASSLGTGYTEAFF
TGTGCCAGCAGCTTAGGGACAGGGTACACTGAAGCTTTCTTT
>TRBJ2-2|.|TRBV9|.
CASSVLSWGPTGELFF
TGTGCCAGCAGCGTCCTCTCATGGGGCCCCACCGGGGAGCTGTTTTTT
>TRBJ1-4|.|TRBV19|.
CASSMRGTVEKLFF
TGTGCCAGTAGTATGCGGGGGACGGTAGAAAAACTGTTTTTT
>TRBJ2-3|.|TRBV10-3|.
CAISELSTDTQYF
TGTGCCATCAGTGAACTGAGCACAGATACGCAGTATTTT
>TRBJ2-3|TRBD2|TRBV5-4|.
CASSFPSGGTDTQYF
TGTGCCAGCAGCTTCCCTTCCGGGGGGACAGATACGCAGTATTTT
>TRBJ2-1|TRBD1|TRBV5-1|.
CASSARQGGGVGNEQFF
TGCGCCAGCAGTGCGCGACAGGGTGGTGGAGTAGGCAATGAGCAGTTCTTC
>TRBJ2-7|.|TRBV28|.
CASYAGNPYEQYF
TGTGCCAGCTACGCAGGAAACCCCTACGAGCAGTACTTC
>TRBJ1-1|.|TRBV5-4|.
CASSLQGLPEAFF
TGTGCCAGCAGCTTACAGGGTCTCCCTGAAGCTTTCTTT
>TRBJ2-1|TRBD2|TRBV5-4|.
CASSQVGGKPNEQFF
TGTGCCAGCAGCCAGGTGGGGGGGAAACCTAATGAGCAGTTCTTC
>TRBJ2-1|TRBD1|TRBV19|.
CASSIDPPTGLVEQFF
TGTGCCAGTAGTATAGACCCTCCGACAGGGCTGGTTGAGCAGTTCTTC
>TRBJ1-1|.|TRBV6-2/TRBV6-3|.
CASSYGRLRFGGTEAFF
TGTGCCAGCAGTTACGGTCGACTGCGGTTCGGTGGCACTGAAGCTTTCTTT
>TRBJ2-6|.|TRBV19|.
CASAAGSGANVLTF
TGTGCCAGCGCAGCAGGCTCTGGGGCCAACGTCCTGACTTTC
>TRBJ1-2|TRBD1|TRBV19|.
CASTTTGGYGYTF
TGTGCCAGCACCACTACAGGGGGCTATGGCTACACCTTC
>TRBJ2-7|TRBD2|TRBV5-1|.
CASSLEGGGAPSYEQYF
TGCGCCAGCAGCTTGGAGGGCGGGGGGGCTCCCTCCTACGAGCAGTACTTC
>TRBJ2-2|TRBD2|TRBV5-1|.
CASSRPSGGAGELFF
TGCGCCAGCAGCAGGCCTAGCGGGGGGGCCGGGGAGCTGTTTTTT
>TRBJ1-3|TRBD1|TRBV7-2|.
CASSMDRVNTIYF
TGTGCCAGCAGCATGGACAGGGTAAACACCATATATTTT
>TRBJ2-7|.|TRBV6-2/TRBV6-3|.
CASSYSSKQGFYEQYF
TGTGCCAGCAGTTACTCGAGTAAACAGGGTTTCTACGAGCAGTACTTC
>TRBJ2-1|.|TRBV6-6|few
CASSPGQYYNEQFF
TGTGCCAGCAGTCCCGGACAGTACTACAATGAGCAGTTCTTC
>TRBJ2-5|.|TRBV7-2|.
CASSLVAGKETQYF
TGTGCCAGCAGCTTGGTGGCGGGGAAAGAGACCCAGTACTTC
>TRBJ2-1|.|TRBV7-2|.
CASSWGQYNEQFF
TGTGCCAGCAGCTGGGGACAATACAATGAGCAGTTCTTC
>TRBJ1-5|TRBD1|TRBV5-1|.
CASSQGTGVNQPQHF
TGCGCCAGCAGCCAGGGGACAGGGGTAAATCAGCCCCAGCATTTT
>TRBJ2-5|TRBD1|TRBV6-5|once
CASSIDRGRETQYF
TGTGCCAGCAGCATTGACAGGGGCAGAGAGACCCAGTACTTC
>TRBJ2-7|TRBD1|TRBV5-1|.
CASSLGTGVGEQYF
TGCGCCAGCAGCTTGGGGACAGGGGTGGGCGAGCAGTACTTC
>TRBJ1-2|.|TRBV7-9|.
CASSPAGPTNYGYTF
TGTGCCAGCAGCCCGGCGGGGCCTACTAACTATGGCTACACCTTC
>TRBJ1-4|.|TRBV7-8|few
CASSSSTGWGGEKLFF
TGTGCCAGCAGCTCAAGCACAGGGTGGGGTGGGGAAAAACTGTTTTTT
>TRBJ1-3|.|TRBV7-2|.
CASRTGTSGNTIYF
TGTGCCAGCAGAACAGGCACCTCTGGAAACACCATATATTTT
>TRBJ1-2|.|TRBV7-9|few
CASSSGAGMNYGYTF
TGTGCCAGCAGCTCTGGGGCAGGGATGAACTATGGCTACACCTTC
>TRBJ2-2|.|TRBV5-1|few
CASSLVRWAGGVGTGELFF
TGCGCCAGCAGCTTGGTGAGGTGGGCCGGAGGTGTAGGGACCGGGGAGCTGTTTTTT
>TRBJ2-1|.|TRBV11-2|once
CASSLGGEGVWNEQFF
TGTGCCAGCAGCTTAGGGGGGGAAGGGGTCTGGAATGAGCAGTTCTTC
>TRBJ2-2|.|TRBV4-1|.
CASSPTGGTAGELFF
TGCGCCAGCAGTCCCACCGGGGGTACGGCCGGGGAGCTGTTTTTT
>TRBJ1-3|.|TRBV6-5|.
CASSYSGGVAGNTIYF
TGTGCCAGCAGTTACTCCGGGGGTGTTGCTGGAAACACCATATATTTT
>TRBJ2-2|.|TRBV5-6|.
CASSLVAGKVSGTGELFF
TGTGCCAGCAGCTTGGTGGCAGGGAAGGTGTCGGGCACCGGGGAGCTGTTTTTT
>TRBJ2-2|.|TRBV6-4|.
CASRPGENTGELFF
TGTGCCAGCAGACCCGGGGAGAACACCGGGGAGCTGTTTTTT
>TRBJ2-3|.|TRBV30|.
CAWNEQGLGTDTQYF
TGTGCCTGGAATGAGCAGGGGCTGGGCACAGATACGCAGTATTTT
>TRBJ1-1|.|TRBV7-2|.
CASSFPDRWNTEAFF
TGTGCCAGCAGCTTCCCAGACAGATGGAACACTGAAGCTTTCTTT
>TRBJ2-5|TRBD1|TRBV2|.
CASSMGQGGETQYF
TGTGCCAGCAGTATGGGACAGGGCGGGGAGACCCAGTACTTC
>TRBJ1-1|.|TRBV6-2/TRBV6-3|.
CASSYYPTSEAFF
TGTGCCAGCAGTTACTACCCCACATCTGAAGCTTTCTTT
>TRBJ2-1|.|TRBV3-1/TRBV3-2|.
CASSPDFRAGADNEQFF
TGTGCCAGCAGTCCGGACTTCAGAGCGGGCGCTGACAATGAGCAGTTCTTC
>TRBJ2-7|TRBD1|TRBV25-1|.
CASSGGQGTTYEQYF
TGTGCCAGCAGTGGGGGACAGGGGACCACTTACGAGCAGTACTTC
>TRBJ2-2|TRBD1|TRBV6-5|few
CASSYVGTENTGELFF
TGTGCCAGCAGTTATGTGGGGACAGAGAACACCGGGGAGCTGTTTTTT
>TRBJ2-2|TRBD1|TRBV5-1|.
CASSPGTVGLELFF
TGCGCCAGCAGTCCCGGGACAGTGGGGTTGGAGCTGTTTTTT
>TRBJ2-3|TRBD1|TRBV27|.
CASKRQGTDTQYF
TGTGCCAGCAAGAGACAGGGGACAGATACGCAGTATTTT
>TRBJ2-2|TRBD1|TRBV5-1|.
CASSLAGGQGAGELFF
TGCGCCAGCAGCTTGGCAGGGGGCCAGGGAGCCGGGGAGCTGTTTTTT
>TRBJ2-5|TRBD2|TRBV19|.
CASSGGTSGGEETQYF
TGTGCCAGTAGTGGCGGGACTAGCGGGGGAGAAGAGACCCAGTACTTC
>TRBJ2-2|.|TRBV2|once
CASSEAPAGGTGELFF
TGTGCCAGCAGTGAAGCGCCGGCAGGGGGGACCGGGGAGCTGTTTTTT